Presented here are 9 T cell receptor beta chains from one specimen sequenced in a study of T cells in Graves' hyperthyroidism and ophthalmopathy. Amplified regions were TCR beta CDR3 sequences from RNA transcripts. An initial round of RT-PCR targeting the TCR CDR3 relied on the HTBI primer set. Using its own MiXCR run on the multiplex PCR reads, TCRdb lists one record per CDR3 protein. Altogether roughly 330,000 distinct CDR3 sequences are present, 16% being singletons, with the ten largest covering approximately 33%. The sample was blood. The receptors originated from a man aged 25 to 40 with Graves' hyperthyroidism.

On this clonotype: One end of the junction varies from germline; a read error may be responsible. The CDR3 protein is CASRGNRPQHF. In DNA, the CDR3 is TGTGCCAGCAGAGGTAATCGGCCCCAGCATTTT. The chain uses TRBV6-1 and TRBJ1-5; no definite D call. Germline assignment: CDR1 MNHNS and CDR2 SASEGT. This CDR3 contains 11 residues.

This clonotype has more than one count but fewer than ten. The chain has TRBV5-4 and TRBJ2-2, with TRBD1 identical over 7 bases. CDR1 and CDR2 (germline): SGHNT, YYREEE (reference sequence). The CDR3 spans 17 residues. V lost 2 bases to trimming and J lost 2 bases; unmatched junction nucleotides: 9. This chain's CDR3 is CASSFPDRDTNTGELFF. As DNA, the CDR3 is TGTGCCAGCAGCTTTCCAGACAGGGACACTAACACCGGGGAGCTGTTTTTT.

On this clonotype: Sequence at one end of the junction differs from germline and may be a read error. The CDR3, as DNA: TGCGCCAGCAGCCAAGAACTGGGACAGAACTATGGCTACACCTTC. Protein product: CASSQELGQNYGYTF. This sequence joins TRBV2 and TRBJ1-2, with 7 positions matching TRBD1. Germline V gives CDR1 SNHLY, CDR2 FYNNEI. This CDR3 spans 15 amino acids.

This clonotype was observed a handful of times. The V gene is TRBV5-1, the J gene TRBJ1-2; D might be TRBD1 (6 bases). V was clipped by 0 bases and J by 4 bases, with 16 bases between them. The CDR3 covers 16 residues. The germline V gene has CDR1 SGHRS and CDR2 YFSETQ. This CDR3 is CASSLEGDTPSYGYTF. The CDR3 nucleotides read TGCGCCAGCAGCTTGGAGGGGGACACTCCATCCTATGGCTACACCTTC.

This clonotype appeared many times. The chain is built from TRBV20-1 and TRBJ2-5; 9 bases agree with TRBD1. Germline V gene data show CDR1 as DFQATT and CDR2 as SNEGSKA (reference sequence). The CDR3 length is 13 residues. V was pared by 5 bases and J by 1 base, with 2 bases of the junction left unmatched. The CDR3 DNA follows: TGCAGTGCTGGGGACAGGGTCCAAGAGACCCAGTACTTC. It translates to CSAGDRVQETQYF.

The rearrangement links TRBV10-3 to TRBJ1-5, with D perhaps TRBD1 (5 bases). CDR3 size: 13 residues. Trimming cost V 8 bases and J 6 bases, with 14 bases left between them. Per the germline V gene, CDR1 is ENHRY and CDR2 is SYGVKD. The CDR3 reads CAILVGVGQPQHF. The CDR3 DNA follows: TGTGCCATCTTGGTGGGGGTAGGTCAGCCCCAGCATTTT.

This clonotype was counted a few times. The CDR3 bases are TGTGCCACCAGCAGAGGGGCCGGAGTAGCCAAAAACATTCAGTACTTC. It encodes CATSRGAGVAKNIQYF. V and J are TRBV15 and TRBJ2-4; D not certain. The V gene's germline CDR1 is LNHNV and CDR2 YYDKDF (reference sequence). The V gene lost 1 base and the J gene lost 0 bases, with 10 bases spanning the gap. CDR3 length: 16 amino acids.

This clonotype appeared many times. The V gene is TRBV10-3, the J gene TRBJ1-6; no definite D call. Germline assignment: CDR1 ENHRY and CDR2 SYGVKD. Trimming cost V 4 bases and J 8 bases, with 9 bases left between them. The CDR3 runs 13 residues. The CDR3 region has the DNA TGTGCCATCAGTGGTACAACAGATTCACCCCTCCACTTT. This codes for CAISGTTDSPLHF.

With regard to this clonotype: A much larger clone is a single base away; this may be a read error. Because the CDR3 is missing its conserved closing phenylalanine or tryptophan, this is likely a read error. This sequence joins TRBV3-1 and TRBJ2-3; no definite D call. Trimming removed 9 bases at V and 0 bases at J, with 10 bases between. From germline, CDR1 is LGHDT and CDR2 YNNKEL (reference sequence). This CDR3 has 13 amino acids. In DNA form, the CDR3 reads TGTGCCAGTGGGCCCTCTAGCACAGATACGCAGTATCTT. Protein product: CASGPSSTDTQYL.